Listed below are T cell receptor beta chains from one sample, sequenced in a study of blood T cell repertoires in COVID-19. Generated by immunoSEQ multiplex PCR, the TCRdb table keeps only in-frame clones and is missing some. The sample has around 100,000 clones, over 75% seen once. Sequencing input: peripheral blood. Every receptor here comes from a human donor in a cohort sampled during active COVID-19. CDR3s include the opening cysteine and the closing phenylalanine or tryptophan. The order of the fields is V gene, CDR3 protein.

V gene: TRBV9
CDR3 protein: CASSAGQGNEKLFF

V gene: TRBV9
CDR3 protein: CASSGRTGRDGELFF

V gene: TRBV6-1
CDR3 protein: CASSGIGQGGLPGNTIYF

V gene: TRBV18
CDR3 protein: CASSPPRSDRGFGAFF

V gene: TRBV19
CDR3 protein: CASSIFRVWGMNTEAFF

V gene: TRBV7-5
CDR3 protein: CARSNRKWGGIYEQYF

V gene: TRBV5-5
CDR3 protein: CASSLGTGVGTEAFF

V gene: TRBV30
CDR3 protein: CAWSAFNLRDSSYGYTF

V gene: TRBV29-1
CDR3 protein: CSVVPGVDTGELFF

V gene: TRBV18
CDR3 protein: CASSPFGPGKNSPLHF

V gene: TRBV6-2/TRBV6-3
CDR3 protein: CASSYRLEGLNEQFF

V gene: TRBV14
CDR3 protein: CASRPSGTRGTGELFF

V gene: TRBV7-8
CDR3 protein: CASSHQLAAPYNEQFF

V gene: TRBV2
CDR3 protein: CASSDPGTEAFF

V gene: TRBV19
CDR3 protein: CASSIRDSGRDEQFF

V gene: TRBV6-6
CDR3 protein: CASSNPGQGYEQYF

V gene: TRBV7-8
CDR3 protein: CASITKDGGEQFF

V gene: TRBV6-5
CDR3 protein: CASSYSTGGLTEAFF

V gene: TRBV3-1/TRBV3-2
CDR3 protein: CASSQGSITPGIF

V gene: TRBV7-9
CDR3 protein: CASSLAWDRGTPLHF

V gene: TRBV7-2
CDR3 protein: CASARLAGTDTQYF

V gene: TRBV18
CDR3 protein: CASSPALGDLNEKLFF

V gene: TRBV28
CDR3 protein: CASSRGQGTGELFF

V gene: TRBV7-9
CDR3 protein: CASSLQQSDEQYF

V gene: TRBV12-5
CDR3 protein: CASSAGYSNQPQHF

V gene: TRBV6-2/TRBV6-3
CDR3 protein: CASSYLGGRSNTEAFF